This T cell receptor beta chain was profiled in a study of blood T cells in healthy people across ages. The wider study: The template switching approach captured approximately one barcoded beta molecule for every two T cells.

The CDR3 covers 12 residues. V lost 6 bases, J lost 2 bases, and 5 bases lay in between. CDR1 and CDR2 (germline): SNHLY, FYNNEI. Then a second PCR, running about 6 to 12 cycles, was carried out with a sample-barcoded 5' primer and a J-beta primer mix. From the 5' RACE reads, TCRdb called clonotypes with MiXCR, one entry per CDR3 protein. The profile shows about 280,000 distinct CDR3 sequences, about 25% of them singletons. The origin of this receptor is a woman aged 70-85 years in good health. The J gene is TRBJ1-5, the V gene TRBV2; D not resolved. The sequencing input was blood. The CDR3 region is CASSGRNQPQHF. The DNA of the CDR3 is TGTGCCAGCAGCGGCCGCAATCAGCCCCAGCATTTT.